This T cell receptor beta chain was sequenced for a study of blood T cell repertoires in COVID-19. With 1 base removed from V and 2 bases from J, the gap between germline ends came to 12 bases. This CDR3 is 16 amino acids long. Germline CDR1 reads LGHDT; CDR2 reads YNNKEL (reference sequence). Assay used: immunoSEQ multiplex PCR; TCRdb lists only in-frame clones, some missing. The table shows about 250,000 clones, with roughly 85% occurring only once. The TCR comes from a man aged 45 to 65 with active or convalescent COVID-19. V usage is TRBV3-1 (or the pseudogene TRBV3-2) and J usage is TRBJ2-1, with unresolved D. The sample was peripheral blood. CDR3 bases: TGTGCCAGCAGCCAAGTTGGGCTAACAACCTACAATGAGCAGTTCTTC. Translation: CASSQVGLTTYNEQFF.